A single sample is the source of the 28 T cell receptor beta chains below, sequenced in a study of blood T cell repertoires in COVID-19. Repertoires were generated with immunoSEQ multiplex PCR, while TCRdb's copy carries only in-frame clones and drops some. The data hold over 600,000 clones, with 85% to 90% observed a single time. Sample: peripheral blood. Receptor source: a woman in her late teens or twenties with acute or convalescent COVID-19.

This clone was seen only a few times. The chain uses TRBV7-2 and TRBJ1-5; possibly TRBD1 for D (5 bases). V gave up 3 bases and J gave up 7 bases, with 10 bases separating them. The CDR3 spans 13 residues. Looked up from germline, CDR1 is SGHTA and CDR2 is FQGNSA. CDR3 in amino acids: CASSLGGRQPQHF. For the CDR3, the DNA is TGTGCCAGCAGCTTGGGGGGAAGACAGCCCCAGCATTTT.

The chain carries TRBV11-3 and TRBJ2-5, with TRBD1 as a possible D gene (6 bases). CDR3 length: 13 amino acids. V was shortened by 5 bases and J by 3 bases, with 10 bases between the two germline ends. Looked up from germline, CDR1 is SGHNT and CDR2 is YENEEA. The CDR3 is CASSLHREETQYF. CDR3 in DNA: TGTGCCAGCAGCCTCCACAGGGAAGAGACCCAGTACTTC.

This chain links TRBV12-5 with TRBJ1-1, with TRBD1 as a possible D gene (5 bases). V was cut by 2 bases and J by 4 bases, with 8 bases left in between. The CDR3 totals 13 residues. In germline, CDR1 is LGHNT, CDR2 FRNRAP. DNA for the CDR3: TGTGCTAGTGGTTTGTGGCAGGGCACTGAAGCTTTCTTT. Its protein is CASGLWQGTEAFF.

This chain uses TRBV6-5 with TRBJ2-7, with 8 bases that match TRBD1. Trimming removed 6 bases from V and 2 bases from J; junction bases left unmatched: 6. CDR1 is MNHEY, CDR2 SVGAGI, per germline. This CDR3 is 14 amino acids long. CDR3 nucleotide sequence: TGTGCCAGCAGCAGGACAGGGCTGACCTACGAGCAGTACTTC. Protein: CASSRTGLTYEQYF.

The V and J genes are TRBV18 and TRBJ1-2; 10 bases align to TRBD1. Germline CDR1 is KGHSH and CDR2 is LQKENI. The CDR3 runs to 16 residues. The ends lost 3 bases at V and 4 bases at J; junction bases unmatched: 8. CDR3 in DNA: TGTGCCAGCTCACCCCAACCGGGACAGGGGACCTATGGCTACACCTTC. Translating it yields CASSPQPGQGTYGYTF.

This chain connects TRBV4-1 to TRBJ2-7; a weak D match, TRBD2 (7 bases). The germline V and J ends were trimmed by 1 base and 3 bases, with 16 bases remaining between them. Germline lookup yields CDR1 MGHRA and CDR2 YSYEKL. The CDR3 runs 16 residues. The CDR3, as DNA: TGCGCCAGCAGCCAAGGAGGGGGGGACCCAAACTACGAGCAGTACTTC. This codes for CASSQGGGDPNYEQYF.

This chain connects TRBV27 to TRBJ2-1; 11 bases match TRBD2. The length of the CDR3 is 16 residues. V trimming: 5 bases; J trimming: 3 bases; junction bases outside the gene matches: 6. In germline, CDR1 is MNHEY, CDR2 SMNVEV (reference sequence). CDR3 in amino acids: CASSPHSGGGYNEQFF. The CDR3 DNA is TGTGCCAGCAGTCCCCATAGCGGGGGGGGCTACAATGAGCAGTTCTTC.

V and J are TRBV25-1 and TRBJ1-1; TRBD1 is a possible D gene (5 bases). The CDR3 consists of 13 residues. The germline V and J ends were trimmed by 7 bases and 4 bases, with 13 bases remaining between them. Germline V lookup: CDR1 MGHDK, CDR2 SYGVNS. CDR3 in amino acids: CASIGTQGTEAFF. The CDR3 DNA follows: TGTGCCAGCATCGGGACTCAGGGCACTGAAGCTTTCTTT.

The rearrangement links TRBV2 to TRBJ1-6, with D perhaps matching TRBD1 (5 bases). Trimming stripped 11 bases from V and 8 bases from J, with 22 bases between. Germline assignment: CDR1 SNHLY and CDR2 FYNNEI. The CDR3 has 15 amino acids. The CDR3 spells CASPGTHSGDSPLHF. The CDR3 DNA is TGTGCCTCACCCGGGACTCATAGCGGCGATTCACCCCTCCACTTT.

The CDR3 DNA is TGTGCCAGCAGACGCGGGCCGACAGGGTCCTACGAGCAGTACTTC. It is translated as CASRRGPTGSYEQYF. The V and J genes are TRBV7-2 and TRBJ2-7, with 7 bases identical to TRBD1. Germline V gene sequence: CDR1 SGHTA, CDR2 FQGNSA. The CDR3 consists of 15 residues. Germline trimming cut 6 bases from V and 1 base from J; bases unmatched to any gene: 9. The full variable domain, completed using reference TRBV7-2 and TRBJ2-7, is GAGVSQSPSNKVTEKGKDVELRCDPISGHTALYWYRQSLGQGLEFLIYFQGNSAPDKSGLPSDRFSAERTGGSVSTLTIQRTQQEDSAVYLCASRRGPTGSYEQYFGPGTRLTVT.

This chain connects TRBV5-5 to TRBJ2-7, with D possibly TRBD1 on 6 matching bases. CDR3 length: 15 amino acids. Germline V CDR1 and CDR2: SGHKS, YYEKEE (reference sequence). V lost 7 bases to trimming and J lost 2 bases, with 19 bases between them. As DNA, the CDR3 is TGTGCCAGCTGTCTCTCCGGGACAACTACCTACGAGCAGTACTTC. This gives the protein CASCLSGTTTYEQYF.

This clone was seen a single time. V is TRBV5-5 and J is TRBJ2-1, with TRBD1 as a possible D gene (5 bases). V lost 0 bases to trimming and J lost 0 bases, with 10 bases between them. Germline V gene lookup returns CDR1 SGHKS and CDR2 YYEKEE (reference sequence). The CDR3 is made up of 16 amino acids. This CDR3 is CASSLEGVLSYNEQFF. CDR3 sequence (DNA): TGTGCCAGCAGCTTGGAAGGGGTCCTCTCCTACAATGAGCAGTTCTTC.

V usage is TRBV7-2 and J usage is TRBJ1-1; the D gene is possibly TRBD1 (6 bases). The germline gives CDR1 SGHTA, CDR2 FQGNSA. The V end was cut by 5 bases, the J end by 7 bases, with 17 bases between. The CDR3 consists of 14 residues. The CDR3 bases are TGTGCCAGCAGCACACGGACGAAGGGGGTTGAAGCTTTCTTT. Its protein product is CASSTRTKGVEAFF.

The rearrangement links TRBV12-3 or TRBV12-4 to TRBJ1-2; D not certain. The length of the CDR3 is 13 residues. The V and J ends lost 7 bases and 4 bases respectively, with 13 bases between them. For the CDR3, the DNA is TGTGCCAGCACCAACCGGTCCCCCTATGGCTACACCTTC. It encodes CASTNRSPYGYTF.

The chain joins TRBV6-6 to TRBJ2-7; tentative D call: TRBD1 (6 bases). The germline gives CDR1 MNHNY, CDR2 SVGAGI (reference sequence). The CDR3 is 15 residues long. With 0 bases removed from V and 3 bases from J, the gap between germline ends came to 12 bases. The CDR3 region is CASSYSVGQYYEQYF. In nucleotides, the CDR3 is TGTGCCAGCAGTTACTCGGTGGGACAATACTACGAGCAGTACTTC.

This sequence joins TRBV7-8 and TRBJ1-1, with TRBD1 matching over 8 bases. The V gene end was trimmed by 4 bases and the J gene end by 3 bases; junction bases not matched to a gene: 7. The CDR3 extends over 15 amino acids. CDR1 and CDR2 (germline): SGHVS, FQNEAQ. The CDR3 DNA sequence: TGTGCCAGCAGCTGGGCAGGGGGCTGGGACACTGAAGCTTTCTTT. Its translation: CASSWAGGWDTEAFF.

As to this clone: This sample includes further DNA sequences coding for the same CDR3. The chain is built from TRBV7-9 and TRBJ1-2, with no clear D. The ends were cut back, 1 base at V and 2 bases at J, with 5 bases in the middle. The germline CDR1 and CDR2 sequences are SEHNR and FQNEAQ (reference sequence). The CDR3 is 13 amino acids. CDR3 DNA sequence: TGTGCCAGCAGCTTAGGGCGGAACTATGGCTACACCTTC. Translation: CASSLGRNYGYTF.

J is TRBJ2-1 and V is TRBV10-3; 8 bases line up with TRBD1. The J segment lost 7 bases and the V segment lost 6 bases, leaving 8 bases of the junction unmatched. Germline lookup yields CDR1 ENHRY and CDR2 SYGVKD. The length of the CDR3 is 14 residues. For the CDR3, the DNA is TGTGCCATCAGGCGGACAGGGATCGGGAATGAGCAGTTCTTC. Its translation: CAIRRTGIGNEQFF.

V and J are TRBV13 and TRBJ2-7; 8 bases line up with TRBD1. V was pared by 2 bases and J by 3 bases, with 6 bases of the junction left unmatched. CDR1 PRHDT and CDR2 FYEKMQ come from the germline V gene (reference sequence). CDR3 length equals 15 residues. The chain's CDR3 is CASSLSDRVVYEQYF. For the CDR3, the DNA is TGTGCCAGCAGCTTATCGGACAGGGTCGTCTACGAGCAGTACTTC. Drawing the rest from reference TRBV13 and TRBJ2-7, the complete variable domain is AAGVIQSPRHLIKEKRETATLKCYPIPRHDTVYWYQQGPGQDPQFLISFYEKMQSDKGSIPDRFSAQQFSDYHSELNMSSLELGDSALYFCASSLSDRVVYEQYFGPGTRLTVT.

CDR3 nucleotide sequence: TGTGCCAGCAGCTTACATAGTGCCCCCGCCACTGAAGCTTTCTTT. It specifies CASSLHSAPATEAFF. This chain connects TRBV7-8 to TRBJ1-1; no reliable D call. V was cut by 2 bases and J by 4 bases, with 14 bases left in between. The germline CDR1 and CDR2 sequences are SGHVS and FQNEAQ. The CDR3 consists of 15 residues.

Here the CDR3 DNA reads TGTGCCAGCAGTTCCTCCCTAGCTAGTGGCTACACCTTC. Amino acids: CASSSSLASGYTF. The chain combines TRBV12-3 or TRBV12-4 with TRBJ1-2; D is uncertain. The CDR3 loop spans 13 amino acids. V gave up 4 bases and J gave up 7 bases, with 13 bases separating them.

The chain links TRBV7-9 to TRBJ1-2; D remains unclear. This CDR3 is 16 amino acids long. CDR1 and CDR2 (germline): SEHNR, FQNEAQ (reference sequence). Trimming took off 2 bases at V and 0 bases at J, with 13 bases between the two ends. This CDR3 reads CASSLPPPLTNYGYTF. CDR3 DNA: TGTGCCAGCAGCTTACCTCCCCCTTTAACTAACTATGGCTACACCTTC.

This chain links TRBV7-2 with TRBJ1-2; 7 nucleotides align to TRBD1. The germline CDR1 and CDR2 sequences are SGHTA and FQGNSA. Trimming removed 1 base from V and 8 bases from J; junction bases left unmatched: 10. CDR3 size: 15 residues. The DNA of the CDR3 is TGTGCCAGCAGCTTAGTAGACAGGGCCGGATTCGGCTACACCTTC. Its protein is CASSLVDRAGFGYTF. Filled out from reference TRBV7-2 and TRBJ1-2, the complete variable domain reads GAGVSQSPSNKVTEKGKDVELRCDPISGHTALYWYRQSLGQGLEFLIYFQGNSAPDKSGLPSDRFSAERTGGSVSTLTIQRTQQEDSAVYLCASSLVDRAGFGYTFGSGTRLTVV.

The genes are TRBV19 and TRBJ1-4, with D perhaps matching TRBD1 (5 bases). V was pared by 3 bases and J by 4 bases, with 9 bases between. Germline V CDR1 and CDR2: LNHDA, SQIVND (reference sequence). The CDR3 totals 14 residues. This CDR3 reads CASSIGGGNEKLFF. As DNA, the CDR3 is TGTGCCAGTAGTATCGGGGGAGGTAATGAAAAACTGTTTTTT.

The chain uses TRBV24-1 and TRBJ2-3; D might be TRBD2 (7 bases). There are 15 residues in the CDR3. The germline CDR1 and CDR2 sequences are KGHDR and SFDVKD. V was trimmed by 0 bases and J by 4 bases, leaving 10 bases between them. CDR3 protein: CATSDLGGASDTQYF. CDR3 bases: TGTGCCACCAGTGATTTGGGGGGGGCCTCAGATACGCAGTATTTT.

The CDR3 DNA sequence: TGTGCCTGGCGGACAGGGAATGAGCAGTTCTTC. Encoded protein: CAWRTGNEQFF. The chain recombines TRBV30 with TRBJ2-1; 8 positions match TRBD1. CDR3 length equals 11 residues. CDR1 is GTSNPN and CDR2 is SVGIG in the germline V gene (reference sequence). The junction had 1 base not matched to a gene; V was cut back by 5 bases and J by 7 bases. The full variable domain, completed using reference TRBV30 and TRBJ2-1, is SQTIHQWPATLVQPVGSPLSLECTVEGTSNPNLYWYRQAAGRGLQLLFYSVGIGQISSEVPQNLSASRPQDRQFILSSKKLLLSDSGFYLCAWRTGNEQFFGPGTRLTVL.

This clone appeared a few times. J is TRBJ1-2 and V is TRBV3-1 (or the pseudogene TRBV3-2), with TRBD1 identical over 8 bases. The CDR3 totals 17 residues. The V gene end was trimmed by 4 bases and the J gene end by 2 bases; junction bases not matched to a gene: 12. CDR1 is LGHDT, CDR2 YNNKEL, per germline (reference sequence). The CDR3: CASSLPAGGYRNYGYTF. For the CDR3, the DNA is TGTGCCAGCAGCCTCCCGGCAGGGGGCTACAGAAACTATGGCTACACCTTC.

V is TRBV9 and J is TRBJ1-4; TRBD1 is a possible D gene (5 bases). Germline CDR1 and CDR2: SGDLS and YYNGEE. V lost 4 bases and J lost 8, with 30 bases in between. This CDR3 has 19 amino acids. Here the CDR3 DNA reads TGTGCCAGCAGCCTACAAGGCAGGGTTAATATCTTTGCTAGAGAAAAACTGTTTTTT. Protein: CASSLQGRVNIFAREKLFF.